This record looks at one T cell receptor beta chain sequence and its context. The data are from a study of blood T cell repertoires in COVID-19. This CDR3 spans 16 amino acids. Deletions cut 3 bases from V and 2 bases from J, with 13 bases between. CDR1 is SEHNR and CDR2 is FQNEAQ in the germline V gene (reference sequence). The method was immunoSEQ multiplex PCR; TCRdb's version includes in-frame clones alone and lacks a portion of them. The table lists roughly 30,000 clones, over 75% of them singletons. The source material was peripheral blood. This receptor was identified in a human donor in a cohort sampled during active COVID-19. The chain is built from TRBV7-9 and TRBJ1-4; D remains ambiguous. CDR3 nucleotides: TGTGCCAGCAGCTTTGATAGGGAGGCCACTAATGAAAAACTGTTTTTT. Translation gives CASSFDREATNEKLFF. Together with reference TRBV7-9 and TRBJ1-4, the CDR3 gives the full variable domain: DTGVSQNPRHKITKRGQNVTFRCDPISEHNRLYWYRQTLGQGPEFLTYFQNEAQLEKSRLLSDRFSAERPKGSFSTLEIQRTEQGDSAMYLCASSFDREATNEKLFFGSGTQLSVL.